This passage covers 17 T cell receptor beta chains from one sample sequenced in a study of blood T cell repertoires in COVID-19. Produced via immunoSEQ multiplex PCR; TCRdb's table is partial and in-frame only. The data hold approximately 70,000 clones, with approximately 89% observed a single time. The sequencing sample was made of peripheral blood. These receptors originate from a man between 45 and 60 years old with COVID-19, enrolled during active disease.

The chain couples TRBV2 to TRBJ1-3; TRBD1 matches at 8 bases. V was clipped by 6 bases and J by 0 bases; unmatched bases: 1. CDR1 and CDR2 (germline): SNHLY, FYNNEI. This CDR3 comprises 14 residues. The CDR3 spells CASRTGGSGNTIYF. In nucleotides, the CDR3 is TGTGCCAGCAGAACAGGGGGCTCTGGAAACACCATATATTTT.

The chain joins TRBV2 to TRBJ2-2; the match to TRBD2 covers 11 bases. Germline V gene lookup returns CDR1 SNHLY and CDR2 FYNNEI. The CDR3 is 19 residues long. Trimming at V came to 6 bases and at J to 5 bases, leaving 17 bases not matched to a gene. The chain's CDR3 is CASRGRGQLAGDRTGELFF. The CDR3 DNA follows: TGTGCCAGCAGGGGGCGGGGCCAACTAGCGGGAGATCGGACCGGGGAGCTGTTTTTT.

The rearrangement uses TRBV9 and TRBJ2-3; D remains unclear. V was shortened by 3 bases and J by 4 bases, with 12 bases between the two germline ends. The CDR3 runs 14 residues. From germline, CDR1 is SGDLS and CDR2 YYNGEE. CDR3 nucleotides: TGTGCCAGCAGCGGATACCAGATGGCAGATACGCAGTATTTT. Encoded protein: CASSGYQMADTQYF.

This sequence joins TRBV19 and TRBJ1-5, with D unresolved. The CDR3 consists of 17 residues. Per the germline V gene, CDR1 is LNHDA and CDR2 is SQIVND (reference sequence). The germline V and J ends were trimmed by 3 bases and 6 bases, with 21 bases remaining between them. CDR3 loop: CASSIGRRNGRVQPQHF. CDR3 nucleotide sequence: TGTGCCAGTAGTATCGGTCGAAGAAACGGGAGGGTTCAGCCCCAGCATTTT.

The V call is TRBV7-8, the J call TRBJ2-7; the match to TRBD2 covers 10 bases. J gave up 4 bases and V 1 base, and 4 bases lay outside the gene matches. Looked up from germline, CDR1 is SGHVS and CDR2 is FQNEAQ. The CDR3 loop spans 15 amino acids. DNA for the CDR3: TGTGCCAGCAGCTTAGGTCTAGCGGGAGTTTACGAGCAGTACGTC. It translates to CASSLGLAGVYEQYV.

This rearrangement joins TRBV6-6 to TRBJ1-1, with 7 bases fitting TRBD1. J gave up 7 bases and V 0 bases, and 5 bases lay outside the gene matches. The CDR3 contains 14 residues. Germline CDR1 is MNHNY and CDR2 is SVGAGI (reference sequence). CDR3 sequence: CASSYSGGGDEAFF. The CDR3, as DNA: TGTGCCAGCAGTTACTCAGGGGGCGGGGATGAAGCTTTCTTT.

This chain connects TRBV19 to TRBJ2-3, with TRBD2 identical over 7 bases. The germline CDR1 and CDR2 sequences are LNHDA and SQIVND (reference sequence). The V and J ends lost 1 base and 0 bases, in that order; junction bases with no gene match: 4. The CDR3 totals 16 residues. The DNA for the CDR3 is TGTGCCAGTAGTATAGGTCCGGGACTAAGCACAGATACGCAGTATTTT. As protein: CASSIGPGLSTDTQYF.

CDR3 DNA: TGTGCCATGGGACTAGCGGGTAGCAGCGGCGAGCAGTACTTC. Residues: CAMGLAGSSGEQYF. The chain recombines TRBV10-3 with TRBJ2-7, with 12 bases matching TRBD2. Trimming at V came to 9 bases and at J to 6 bases, leaving 9 bases not matched to a gene. This CDR3 contains 14 residues. The V gene's germline CDR1 is ENHRY and CDR2 SYGVKD.

The chain recombines TRBV7-8 with TRBJ2-7, with D maybe TRBD2 (6 bases). V lost 2 bases and J 7 bases, leaving 15 bases between the germline ends. CDR3 length equals 14 residues. Germline assignment: CDR1 SGHVS and CDR2 FQNEAQ. The CDR3 region has the DNA TGTGCCAGCAGCTTAAGTGGGGCGGCGGGGGAGCAGTACGTC. Protein product: CASSLSGAAGEQYV.

V gene TRBV10-2 combines with J gene TRBJ1-5; tentatively, D is TRBD1 (5 bases). Germline CDR1 reads WSHSY; CDR2 reads SAAADI. CDR3 length: 13 amino acids. V lost 6 bases, J lost 1 base, and 7 bases lay in between. The CDR3 DNA reads TGCGCCAGCAGCAGGGAAAGCAATCAGCCCCAGCATTTT. Translated, it gives CASSRESNQPQHF.

The chain has TRBV6-5 and TRBJ2-7, with D possibly matching TRBD1 (6 bases). This CDR3 has 14 residues. V was trimmed by 6 bases and J by 3 bases, leaving 15 bases between them. Germline-derived CDR1 and CDR2 are MNHEY and SVGAGI. The CDR3 sequence: CASSRDRSGYEQYV. The CDR3 DNA is TGTGCCAGCAGCCGAGACAGGTCCGGCTACGAGCAGTACGTC.

The chain combines TRBV3-1 (or the pseudogene TRBV3-2) with TRBJ2-7; 7 bases line up with TRBD2. The ends lost 3 bases at V and 6 bases at J; junction bases unmatched: 5. Germline CDR1 LGHDT, CDR2 YNNKEL (reference sequence). This CDR3 has 13 amino acids. The CDR3 DNA reads as TGTGCCAGCAGCCAGCCCGGGAGGACCGAGCAGTACTTC. This encodes CASSQPGRTEQYF.

The chain recombines TRBV28 with TRBJ2-7; no definite D call. Per the germline V gene, CDR1 is MDHEN and CDR2 is SYDVKM. Trimming cost V 4 bases and J 3 bases, with 4 bases left between them. The CDR3 spans 11 residues. CDR3 bases: TGTGCCAGCAGTTCAGGCTACGAGCAGTACTTC. It encodes CASSSGYEQYF.

V is TRBV6-1 and J is TRBJ2-7, with D possibly being TRBD2 (5 bases). V lost 3 bases and J 0 bases, leaving 12 bases between the germline ends. The length of the CDR3 is 15 residues. The germline CDR1 and CDR2 sequences are MNHNS and SASEGT. CDR3 coding DNA: TGTGCCAGCAGTGATCGGGGAACGGGCTCCTACGAGCAGTACGTC. It yields the protein CASSDRGTGSYEQYV.

The V call is TRBV6-5, the J call TRBJ1-2, with D tentatively TRBD1 (5 bases). Germline-derived CDR1 and CDR2 are MNHEY and SVGAGI. V lost 2 bases and J 3 bases, leaving 10 bases between the germline ends. The CDR3 is made up of 14 amino acids. CDR3 protein: CASSYDSRYYGYTF. CDR3 bases: TGTGCCAGCAGTTACGACAGCCGCTACTATGGCTACACCTTC.

The rearrangement links TRBV30 to TRBJ1-2, with a possible D match to TRBD1 (5 bases). This CDR3 comprises 11 residues. The germline CDR1 and CDR2 sequences are GTSNPN and SVGIG (reference sequence). The V end lost 4 bases, the J end lost 4 bases, and 7 bases lay between the germline ends. CDR3 coding DNA: TGTGCCTGGAATCAGGGCTATGGCTACACCTTC. Translated, it gives CAWNQGYGYTF. The full variable domain, its missing parts supplied by reference TRBV30 and TRBJ1-2, is SQTIHQWPATLVQPVGSPLSLECTVEGTSNPNLYWYRQAAGRGLQLLFYSVGIGQISSEVPQNLSASRPQDRQFILSSKKLLLSDSGFYLCAWNQGYGYTFGSGTRLTVV.

The V call is TRBV4-2, the J call TRBJ1-4; TRBD1 matches 10 bases. CDR3 length equals 14 residues. V trimming: 8 bases; J trimming: 6 bases; junction bases outside the gene matches: 6. Germline loops: CDR1 LGHNA, CDR2 YNFKEQ. The CDR3 DNA follows: TGTGCCAGCGGCGGTGGGACAGGGGATGAAAAACTGTTTTTT. Translated: CASGGGTGDEKLFF.